The 16 T cell receptor beta chains in this list originate from one sample, sequenced in a study of identical twins. TCRdb analysed the 5' RACE reads with MiXCR anew, one entry per CDR3 protein. The sample lists some 440,000 distinct CDR3 sequences; approximately 24% were seen once. In addition, the sample was reused for a study of T cells expressing NK-cell markers.

The source material was CD4+ T cells sorted from blood. The receptors were sampled from a woman aged 18-29 years in good health.

The rearrangement links TRBV20-1 to TRBJ2-1; 9 bases are a match to TRBD2. CDR1 is DFQATT and CDR2 is SNEGSKA in the germline V gene (reference sequence). The trim removed 5 bases at V and 4 bases at J, leaving 6 bases unmatched. The CDR3 has 14 residues. Here the CDR3 DNA reads TGCAGTGCTCTGACTAGCGGCTATTACAATGAGCAGTTCTTC. Encoded protein: CSALTSGYYNEQFF.

The genes are TRBV6-5 and TRBJ2-7; unclear D gene. CDR1 is MNHEY, CDR2 SVGAGI, per germline. CDR3 length equals 13 residues. V lost 2 bases and J 1 base, leaving 6 bases between the germline ends. In DNA, the CDR3 is TGTGCCAGCAGTTACGGGCCATCCTACGAGCAGTACTTC. The encoded protein is CASSYGPSYEQYF.

This clonotype showed up just a few times. CDR3 region: CASSGSGGNTDTQYF. CDR3 DNA sequence: TGCGCCAGCAGCGGGAGCGGGGGGAACACAGATACGCAGTATTTT. V usage is TRBV5-1 and J usage is TRBJ2-3; TRBD2 agrees at 9 bases. Germline loops: CDR1 SGHRS, CDR2 YFSETQ. The CDR3 length is 15 residues. The junction had 5 bases not matched to a gene; V was cut back by 4 bases and J by 2 bases.

This clonotype turned up a few times. V is TRBV27 and J is TRBJ1-1, with 11 positions matching TRBD1. In germline, CDR1 is MNHEY, CDR2 SMNVEV (reference sequence). This CDR3 is 13 amino acids long. Trimming cost V 5 bases and J 11 bases; bases outside gene matches: 7. In nucleotides, the CDR3 is TGTGCCAGCAGTCGGACAGGGGGCGCGTCGGCTTTCTTT. Translated, it gives CASSRTGGASAFF.

This clonotype came up a few times. CDR3 DNA: TGTGCCAGCAGGACGGAAGGGGCAGGGGCCAACGTCCTGACTTTC. Its protein is CASRTEGAGANVLTF. The V gene is TRBV27, the J gene TRBJ2-6, with TRBD1 as a possible D gene (5 bases). Germline CDR1 reads MNHEY; CDR2 reads SMNVEV (reference sequence). This CDR3 region has 15 residues. Trimming shortened V by 6 bases and J by 4 bases, and 13 bases separated the two germline ends.

This clonotype has a handful of counts. The rearrangement uses TRBV5-1 and TRBJ1-1, with TRBD1 identical over 7 bases. Germline V gives CDR1 SGHRS, CDR2 YFSETQ. After removal of 4 bases from V and 4 bases from J, the junction contained 10 bases not matched to a gene. This CDR3 has 15 amino acids. This CDR3 reads CASSHRQGISTEAFF. In DNA form, the CDR3 reads TGCGCCAGCAGCCATCGACAGGGCATTTCCACTGAAGCTTTCTTT.

This clonotype was observed a handful of times. Here the CDR3 reads CASSGVGTAYYGYTF. The DNA for the CDR3 is TGTGCCAGCAGTGGCGTAGGGACAGCCTACTATGGCTACACCTTC. The J gene is TRBJ1-2, the V gene TRBV25-1; 7 bases are a match to TRBD1. The CDR3 sequence is 15 residues long. The germline CDR1 and CDR2 sequences are MGHDK and SYGVNS. Unmatched junction bases numbered 8, after V lost 4 bases and J lost 3 bases.

J is TRBJ2-5 and V is TRBV12-3 or TRBV12-4, with 12 positions matching TRBD1. V shed 5 bases, J shed 3 bases, and the junction held 7 bases outside the gene matches. The CDR3 sequence is 16 residues long. The chain's CDR3 is CASSERDRGRKETQYF. The DNA of the CDR3 is TGTGCCAGCAGTGAGCGGGACAGGGGGCGGAAAGAGACCCAGTACTTC.

This clonotype was counted only a few times. The chain carries TRBV6-5 and TRBJ2-1; the match to TRBD2 covers 8 bases. The CDR3 extends over 14 amino acids. Germline V CDR1 and CDR2: MNHEY, SVGAGI. The J segment lost 9 bases and the V segment lost 0 bases, leaving 4 bases of the junction unmatched. CDR3 in amino acids: CASSYSSGNGEQFF. DNA for the CDR3: TGTGCCAGCAGTTACTCTAGCGGGAACGGTGAGCAGTTCTTC.

The rearrangement joins TRBV20-1 to TRBJ1-1; D gene unclear. CDR1 and CDR2 from the germline V gene are DFQATT and SNEGSKA (reference sequence). Trimming stripped 5 bases from V and 0 bases from J, with 7 bases between. The CDR3 loop spans 12 amino acids. The CDR3 nucleotides read TGCAGTGCTGGAGTTATGAACACTGAAGCTTTCTTT. Protein sequence: CSAGVMNTEAFF.

The CDR3 region has the DNA TGTGCCAGCAGCCGGGGACACCAGAGTAATGAAAAACTGTTTTTT. Translating it yields CASSRGHQSNEKLFF. V is TRBV3-1 and J is TRBJ1-4; D possibly corresponds to TRBD1 (6 bases). Per germline, CDR1 LGHDT and CDR2 YNNKEL (reference sequence). CDR3 length equals 15 residues. V lost 4 bases and J lost 4, with 13 bases in between.

This clonotype was counted only a few times. The gene calls are TRBV12-3 or TRBV12-4 and TRBJ2-3; TRBD2 matches at 9 bases. Trimming at V came to 1 base and at J to 5 bases, leaving 7 bases not matched to a gene. This CDR3 has 16 residues. In DNA, the CDR3 is TGTGCCAGCAGTTTAGGGGTAGCGGGAGCGAGAGATACGCAGTATTTT. This translates into CASSLGVAGARDTQYF.

The chain couples TRBV4-2 to TRBJ2-7; D gene ambiguous. The germline V gene has CDR1 LGHNA and CDR2 YNFKEQ. The CDR3 runs 14 residues. Trimming shortened V by 1 base and J by 6 bases, and 13 bases separated the two germline ends. CDR3 sequence reads: CASSQVEGVREQYF. The CDR3 bases are TGTGCCAGCAGCCAAGTGGAAGGAGTACGCGAGCAGTACTTC.

This clonotype was counted at least ten times. A read error may account for a junction end that differs from germline. The rearrangement joins TRBV5-1 to TRBJ1-4, with 9 bases identical to TRBD1. Looked up from germline, CDR1 is SGHRS and CDR2 is YFSETQ. This CDR3 has 14 residues. CDR3 nucleotide sequence: TGTGCCAGCAGCCCGGGACAGGGTAATGAAAAACTGTTTTTT. Its protein product is CASSPGQGNEKLFF.

This clonotype was found a few times. The rearrangement links TRBV7-8 to TRBJ1-5, with D perhaps TRBD1 (6 bases). The CDR3 length is 15 residues. CDR1 and CDR2 (germline): SGHVS, FQNEAQ. Trimming cost V 0 bases and J 3 bases, with 9 bases left between them. The CDR3 spells CASSLATGFNQPQHF. The CDR3 DNA reads TGTGCCAGCAGCTTAGCGACAGGATTCAATCAGCCCCAGCATTTT.

The rearrangement uses TRBV11-2 and TRBJ2-4; 9 bases agree with TRBD1. J gave up 7 bases and V 3 bases, and 1 base lay outside the gene matches. Germline values: CDR1 SGHAT, CDR2 FQNNGV. The CDR3 has 13 amino acids. This CDR3 is CASSFGTGNIQYF. The CDR3 coding sequence is TGTGCCAGCAGCTTCGGGACAGGGAACATTCAGTACTTC. Full variable domain (missing parts from reference TRBV11-2 and TRBJ2-4): EAGVAQSPRYKIIEKRQSVAFWCNPISGHATLYWYQQILGQGPKLLIQFQNNGVVDDSQLPKDRFSAERLKGVDSTLKIQPAKLEDSAVYLCASSFGTGNIQYFGAGTRLSVL.